This T cell receptor beta chain was sequenced during a study of blood T cell repertoires in COVID-19. CDR1 is ENHRY, CDR2 SYGVKD, per germline. After removal of 10 bases from V and 2 bases from J, the junction contained 10 bases not matched to a gene. The CDR3 is made up of 15 amino acids. Generated by immunoSEQ multiplex PCR, the TCRdb table keeps only in-frame clones and is missing some. The sample records approximately 100,000 clones, around 86% being singletons. Resolution of symptoms, clearance, or two negative PCRs was present in recovered Cohort 3 donors. The rearrangement joins TRBV10-3 to TRBJ1-5; TRBD1 aligns across 8 bases. The sequence was collected from a woman aged 45-65 years who had recovered from COVID-19. The material sequenced was PBMCs or T cells enriched from blood (not recorded which). CDR3 sequence: CATDVTGAGNQPQHF. The CDR3 nucleotides are TGTGCCACCGACGTGACAGGGGCAGGCAATCAGCCCCAGCATTTT.